These 29 T cell receptor beta chains were all obtained from the same sample, sequenced in a study of blood T cell repertoires in COVID-19. Produced via immunoSEQ multiplex PCR; TCRdb's table is partial and in-frame only. The sample consists of approximately 270,000 clones, about 90% of them appearing once. The specimen sequenced was PBMCs or T cells enriched from blood (not recorded which). These receptor sequences come from a human donor in a cohort exposed to, infected with or recovered from COVID-19 (not recorded which). The donor label of this sample is uncertain.

V and J are TRBV30 and TRBJ2-5, with 9 bases that match TRBD2. The CDR3 extends over 18 amino acids. Germline-derived CDR1 and CDR2 are GTSNPN and SVGIG (reference sequence). With V trimmed by 3 bases and J by 4 bases, 18 bases remained unmatched. This CDR3 reads CAWSFGHSGLAALETQYF. As DNA, the CDR3 is TGTGCCTGGAGCTTCGGACACTCGGGACTAGCCGCGCTAGAGACCCAGTACTTC.

V gene TRBV30 combines with J gene TRBJ1-2; possible D gene TRBD1, 5 bases. Trimming stripped 3 bases from V and 5 bases from J, with 13 bases between. Germline CDR1 is GTSNPN and CDR2 is SVGIG (reference sequence). This CDR3 has 13 amino acids. The chain's CDR3 is CAWSPGVGYGYTF. CDR3 nucleotides: TGTGCCTGGAGCCCGGGGGTAGGATATGGCTACACCTTC. Full variable domain (outside the CDR3, taken from reference TRBV30 and TRBJ1-2): SQTIHQWPATLVQPVGSPLSLECTVEGTSNPNLYWYRQAAGRGLQLLFYSVGIGQISSEVPQNLSASRPQDRQFILSSKKLLLSDSGFYLCAWSPGVGYGYTFGSGTRLTVV.

The chain joins TRBV5-1 to TRBJ2-3; possible D gene TRBD1, 5 bases. The germline CDR1 and CDR2 sequences are SGHRS and YFSETQ. Trimming cost V 0 bases and J 4 bases, with 9 bases left between them. This CDR3 is built from 14 residues. CDR3 sequence: CASSLGQKADTQYF. CDR3 bases: TGCGCCAGCAGCTTGGGACAGAAAGCAGATACGCAGTATTTT.

The gene calls are TRBV10-3 and TRBJ1-2; TRBD1 matches 7 bases. V was clipped by 10 bases and J by 6 bases; unmatched bases: 11. This CDR3 has 13 amino acids. Germline loops: CDR1 ENHRY, CDR2 SYGVKD. CDR3 region: CASQARGEDGYTF. Here the CDR3 DNA reads TGTGCCAGCCAAGCCAGGGGGGAAGATGGCTACACCTTC.

The genes are TRBV30 and TRBJ2-2; a weak D match, TRBD1 (5 bases). The V gene's germline CDR1 is GTSNPN and CDR2 SVGIG (reference sequence). The CDR3 extends over 12 amino acids. The V end lost 3 bases, the J end lost 7 bases, and 9 bases lay between the germline ends. The CDR3 sequence is CAWRGQGGELFF. CDR3 coding DNA: TGTGCCTGGAGGGGGCAGGGCGGGGAGCTGTTTTTT.

V and J are TRBV5-5 and TRBJ2-7; 10 positions match TRBD2. Looked up from germline, CDR1 is SGHKS and CDR2 is YYEKEE (reference sequence). CDR3 length equals 16 residues. J lost 5 bases, V lost 0 bases, and 8 bases had no gene match. CDR3 in amino acids: CASSLAPSGGWDEQYF. The CDR3 DNA reads as TGTGCCAGCAGCTTGGCGCCTAGCGGGGGATGGGACGAGCAGTACTTC.

This rearrangement joins TRBV3-1 (or the pseudogene TRBV3-2) to TRBJ2-2, with 7 bases lining up with TRBD2. This CDR3 is 15 amino acids long. CDR1 is LGHDT and CDR2 is YNNKEL in the germline V gene (reference sequence). Trimming removed 5 bases from V and 6 bases from J; junction bases left unmatched: 9. The CDR3 sequence: CASSARTSVAGELFF. The DNA of the CDR3 is TGTGCCAGCAGCGCCCGGACTAGTGTCGCCGGGGAGCTGTTTTTT.

The chain uses TRBV5-1 and TRBJ1-1; D is uncertain. This CDR3 is 15 amino acids long. Germline V gives CDR1 SGHRS, CDR2 YFSETQ. V lost 0 bases and J 3 bases, leaving 12 bases between the germline ends. Written as DNA, the CDR3 is TGCGCCAGCAGCTTGGTGCCAGGCCAAGACACTGAAGCTTTCTTT. This gives the protein CASSLVPGQDTEAFF.

The chain couples TRBV7-9 to TRBJ2-5, with D unresolved. Deletions cut 5 bases from V and 5 bases from J, with 12 bases between. This CDR3 has 13 amino acids. CDR1 SEHNR and CDR2 FQNEAQ come from the germline V gene (reference sequence). CDR3 residues: CASSLRRWETQYF. The CDR3 DNA follows: TGTGCCAGCAGCCTGCGGCGTTGGGAGACCCAGTACTTC. The full variable domain, in which reference TRBV7-9 and TRBJ2-5 provide the parts outside the CDR3, is DTGVSQNPRHKITKRGQNVTFRCDPISEHNRLYWYRQTLGQGPEFLTYFQNEAQLEKSRLLSDRFSAERPKGSFSTLEIQRTEQGDSAMYLCASSLRRWETQYFGPGTRLLVL.

This clone was recorded once. The V and J genes are TRBV18 and TRBJ1-6; the match to TRBD1 covers 9 bases. CDR1 and CDR2 (germline): KGHSH, LQKENI. This CDR3 contains 20 residues. J was trimmed by 0 bases and V by 3 bases; bases with no gene match: 12. The CDR3 reads CASSPFSRDRASSYNSPLHF. The CDR3 nucleotides read TGTGCCAGCTCACCGTTTAGTAGGGACAGGGCCAGCTCCTATAATTCACCCCTCCACTTT.

The CDR3 bases are TGTGCCACGAGTGGGCAGGGGAGCACAGATACGCAGTATTTT. It translates to CATSGQGSTDTQYF. This chain uses TRBV6-5 with TRBJ2-3; TRBD1 might be the D (6 bases). CDR1 MNHEY and CDR2 SVGAGI come from the germline V gene. The V gene lost 10 bases and the J gene lost 0 bases, with 14 bases spanning the gap. The CDR3 extends over 14 amino acids.

The J gene is TRBJ1-2, the V gene TRBV7-2; 7 bases are shared with TRBD1. In germline, CDR1 is SGHTA, CDR2 FQGNSA. This CDR3 has 15 residues. V lost 1 base to trimming and J lost 1 base; unmatched junction nucleotides: 3. The CDR3 reads CASSLEQGINYGYTF. DNA for the CDR3: TGTGCCAGCAGCTTAGAACAGGGGATTAACTATGGCTACACCTTC.

The V call is TRBV6-6, the J call TRBJ2-1, with a weak D call TRBD2 (5 bases). The CDR3 has 14 residues. Germline V gives CDR1 MNHNY, CDR2 SVGAGI (reference sequence). Trimming stripped 2 bases from V and 4 bases from J, with 9 bases between. The DNA of the CDR3 is TGTGCCAGCAGTTACCGGGGAGCGTACAATGAGCAGTTCTTC. The encoded protein is CASSYRGAYNEQFF.

The V call is TRBV6-5, the J call TRBJ1-1, with D uncertain. The CDR3 consists of 13 residues. Germline assignment: CDR1 MNHEY and CDR2 SVGAGI. Trimming cost V 4 bases and J 3 bases, with 9 bases left between them. In nucleotides, the CDR3 is TGTGCCAGCAGTTCTCACACCGACACTGAAGCTTTCTTT. Encoded protein: CASSSHTDTEAFF.

This clone has a handful of counts. The V call is TRBV19, the J call TRBJ1-3; TRBD1 matches 7 bases. J lost 0 bases, V lost 7 bases, and 6 bases had no gene match. The CDR3 has 15 residues. Germline V gene data show CDR1 as LNHDA and CDR2 as SQIVND (reference sequence). The CDR3 region has the DNA TGTGCCAGTACCCCGGACAGGCTCTCTGGAAACACCATATATTTT. Its protein product is CASTPDRLSGNTIYF.

The chain has TRBV12-3 or TRBV12-4 and TRBJ1-2; a possible D gene is TRBD1 (5 bases). There are 13 residues in the CDR3. V was shortened by 7 bases and J by 4 bases, with 13 bases between the two germline ends. The DNA for the CDR3 is TGTGCCAGCACCGCAACCGGGGGCTATGGCTACACCTTC. Protein product: CASTATGGYGYTF.

The chain has TRBV6-4 and TRBJ1-1, with a possible D match to TRBD1 (5 bases). The germline CDR1 and CDR2 sequences are MRHNA and SNTAGT. The CDR3 runs 14 residues. Trimming left V 7 bases short and J 3 bases short, with 15 bases between. The CDR3 here is CASTRQREDTEAFF. The CDR3 coding sequence is TGTGCCAGCACGAGACAGAGAGAGGACACTGAAGCTTTCTTT.

The CDR3 here is CATSSNTDTQYF. The CDR3 nucleotides are TGTGCCACCAGCAGTAACACAGATACGCAGTATTTT. V is TRBV15 and J is TRBJ2-3; D uncertain. This CDR3 contains 12 residues. Germline lookup yields CDR1 LNHNV and CDR2 YYDKDF (reference sequence). The germline V and J ends were trimmed by 3 bases and 2 bases, with 3 bases remaining between them.

The chain couples TRBV3-1 (or the pseudogene TRBV3-2) to TRBJ1-2; the match to TRBD1 covers 7 bases. The V and J ends lost 3 bases and 3 bases, in that order; junction bases with no gene match: 4. CDR1 is LGHDT, CDR2 YNNKEL, per germline (reference sequence). The length of the CDR3 is 14 residues. CDR3 nucleotides: TGTGCCAGCAGCCAGCAGGGGGTAGACTATGGCTACACCTTC. It translates to CASSQQGVDYGYTF.

V gene TRBV7-2 combines with J gene TRBJ2-7; D is perhaps TRBD2 (7 bases). The CDR3 consists of 15 residues. The V and J ends lost 0 bases and 3 bases respectively, with 12 bases between them. Germline assignment: CDR1 SGHTA and CDR2 FQGNSA. CDR3 residues: CASSLALRGHYEQYF. In DNA form, the CDR3 reads TGTGCCAGCAGCTTAGCATTGCGGGGGCACTACGAGCAGTACTTC. Combining the CDR3 with reference TRBV7-2 and TRBJ2-7 gives the whole variable domain GAGVSQSPSNKVTEKGKDVELRCDPISGHTALYWYRQSLGQGLEFLIYFQGNSAPDKSGLPSDRFSAERTGGSVSTLTIQRTQQEDSAVYLCASSLALRGHYEQYFGPGTRLTVT.

This chain connects TRBV18 to TRBJ1-2; 8 positions match TRBD1. Losses at the gene ends were 6 bases for V and 7 bases for J; bases not matched to a gene: 7. The CDR3 runs to 13 residues. CDR1 and CDR2 from the germline V gene are KGHSH and LQKENI. This chain's CDR3 is CASSQDRDRGYTF. The CDR3 nucleotides read TGTGCCAGCTCCCAGGACAGGGATCGTGGCTACACCTTC.

The CDR3 reads CASPPGTSGGADTQYF. In DNA, the CDR3 is TGTGCCAGCCCACCCGGGACTAGCGGGGGGGCCGATACGCAGTATTTT. This chain joins TRBV27 and TRBJ2-3; 16 bases line up with TRBD2. Germline V CDR1 and CDR2: MNHEY, SMNVEV (reference sequence). V dropped 8 bases and J dropped 6; count of bases not matched to a gene: 8. The CDR3 loop spans 16 amino acids.

The chain carries TRBV7-3 and TRBJ2-2; 9 positions agree with TRBD2. The V segment lost 2 bases and the J segment 2 bases; nucleotides outside the gene matches: 3. CDR1 and CDR2 (germline): SGHTA, FQGTGA. This CDR3 has 16 residues. CDR3 coding DNA: TGTGCCAGCAGCTTATTAGCGGGGGCCAACACCGGGGAGCTGTTTTTT. As protein: CASSLLAGANTGELFF.

V is TRBV21-1 and J is TRBJ1-6; the D call of TRBD1 is as the table states it, not checked on the DNA. TRBV21-1 is given as a pseudogene. This CDR3 has 14 residues. CDR3 in amino acids: CASSRDRGNSPLHF. For the CDR3, the DNA is TGTGCCAGCAGCAGAGACAGGGGAAATTCACCCCTCCACTTT.

This clone showed up just a few times. This chain connects TRBV4-1 to TRBJ2-7; 8 bases are shared with TRBD2. There are 16 residues in the CDR3. V dropped 4 bases and J dropped 4; count of bases not matched to a gene: 12. The germline CDR1 and CDR2 sequences are MGHRA and YSYEKL. CDR3 DNA: TGCGCCAGCAGCCTCCCCCTAGGCGGGGGGAAGTACGAGCAGTACTTC. Encoded protein: CASSLPLGGGKYEQYF.

The rearrangement uses TRBV5-1 and TRBJ2-3; D is undetermined. The V gene's germline CDR1 is SGHRS and CDR2 YFSETQ. Between the trimmed V and J ends, which lost 5 bases and 0 bases, there was a span of 10 bases. This CDR3 comprises 14 residues. The CDR3 reads CASRPHSSTDTQYF. CDR3 in DNA: TGCGCCAGCAGGCCCCACTCTAGCACAGATACGCAGTATTTT.

This chain links TRBV4-2 with TRBJ2-5, with TRBD2 matching over 8 bases. Trimming removed 0 bases from V and 5 bases from J; junction bases left unmatched: 5. The CDR3 loop spans 15 amino acids. From germline, CDR1 is LGHNA and CDR2 YNFKEQ. CDR3 amino acids: CASSQDGTRGETQYF. CDR3 DNA: TGTGCCAGCAGCCAAGATGGGACTAGGGGGGAGACCCAGTACTTC.

V usage is TRBV10-3 and J usage is TRBJ1-6; 7 bases are shared with TRBD1. This CDR3 contains 13 residues. Trimming at V came to 2 bases and at J to 9 bases, leaving 1 base not matched to a gene. The germline CDR1 and CDR2 sequences are ENHRY and SYGVKD. The CDR3 DNA follows: TGTGCCATCAGTGAGACAGGGGTTTCACCCCTCCACTTT. Encoded protein: CAISETGVSPLHF.

The rearrangement joins TRBV14 to TRBJ2-7; TRBD1 might be the D (5 bases). The V gene's germline CDR1 is SGHDN and CDR2 FVKESK. The V end was cut by 4 bases, the J end by 5 bases, with 18 bases between. The CDR3 loop spans 15 amino acids. The CDR3 coding sequence is TGTGCCAGCAGCCTAGTCCCCCAGGGTCCAAACGAGCAGTACTTC. It translates to CASSLVPQGPNEQYF.